Following are 5 T cell receptor beta chains from one sample sequenced in a study of cytomegalovirus exposure and HLA in healthy donors (dated 2017 in TCRdb). Library preparation employed the immunoSEQ multiplex PCR assay. The multiplex PCR relied on a mix of 60 forward primers for TCR Vbeta segments and 13 reverse primers for TCR Jbeta segments. The table comes from immuneACCESS by way of TCRdb, which keeps in-frame sequences with V and J called. Part of the clones is missing from these tables; in studies checked, under half for an unresolved V gene and the rest for unknown reasons. A total of 100,000 to 150,000 clones appear in this sample, roughly 80% of them only once. The top ten constitute 2.1% of the sample. The material sequenced was PBMCs. The receptors derive from a young man in good health and CMV-seronegative.

The genes are TRBV19 and TRBJ2-2, with D tentatively TRBD1 (6 bases). Germline values: CDR1 LNHDA, CDR2 SQIVND (reference sequence). V gave up 8 bases and J gave up 2 bases, with 9 bases separating them. CDR3 size: 13 residues. This CDR3 reads CASQTGNTGELFF. Written as DNA, the CDR3 is TGTGCCAGTCAGACAGGAAACACCGGGGAGCTGTTTTTT.

The chain links TRBV11-2 to TRBJ2-7; 9 bases line up with TRBD1. J gave up 4 bases and V 5 bases, and 12 bases lay outside the gene matches. The CDR3 extends over 16 amino acids. The germline CDR1 and CDR2 sequences are SGHAT and FQNNGV. The chain's CDR3 is CASSPIRRTGAYEQYF. In DNA, the CDR3 is TGTGCCAGCAGCCCTATACGCCGGACAGGGGCTTACGAGCAGTACTTC.

The chain joins TRBV28 to TRBJ1-4, with no clear D. CDR1 MDHEN and CDR2 SYDVKM come from the germline V gene. Trimming pared 5 bases from V and 0 bases from J, leaving 10 bases between. This CDR3 contains 15 residues. CDR3 nucleotides: TGTGCCAGCAGTGAAACGGTTGCAACTAATGAAAAACTGTTTTTT. It specifies CASSETVATNEKLFF.

The chain combines TRBV6-5 with TRBJ1-3, with D perhaps TRBD1 (5 bases). Germline V CDR1 and CDR2: MNHEY, SVGAGI. The CDR3 has 16 residues. V lost 3 bases and J lost 0, with 12 bases in between. CDR3 sequence: CASSYSIQDSGNTIYF. CDR3 DNA: TGTGCCAGCAGTTATTCGATACAGGACTCTGGAAACACCATATATTTT.

V usage is TRBV2 and J usage is TRBJ1-5; 9 nucleotides line up with TRBD1. Germline CDR1 is SNHLY and CDR2 is FYNNEI. Trimming cost V 6 bases and J 4 bases; bases outside gene matches: 4. The CDR3 is 14 residues long. The CDR3 loop reads CASSRDRDNQPQHF. The CDR3 DNA is TGTGCCAGCAGCCGGGACAGGGATAATCAGCCCCAGCATTTT.